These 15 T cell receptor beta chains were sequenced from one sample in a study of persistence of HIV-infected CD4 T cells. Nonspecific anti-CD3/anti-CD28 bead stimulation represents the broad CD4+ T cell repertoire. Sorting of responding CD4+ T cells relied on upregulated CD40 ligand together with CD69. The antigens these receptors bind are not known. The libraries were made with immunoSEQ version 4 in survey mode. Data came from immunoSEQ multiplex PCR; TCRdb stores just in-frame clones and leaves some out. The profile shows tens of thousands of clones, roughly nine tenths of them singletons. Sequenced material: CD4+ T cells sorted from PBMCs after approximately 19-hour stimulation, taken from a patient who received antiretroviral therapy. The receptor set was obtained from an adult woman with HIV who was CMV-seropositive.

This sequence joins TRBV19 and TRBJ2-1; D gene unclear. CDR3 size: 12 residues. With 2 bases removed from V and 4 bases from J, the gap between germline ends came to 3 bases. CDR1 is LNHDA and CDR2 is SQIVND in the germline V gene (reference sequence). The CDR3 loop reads CASSILYNEQFF. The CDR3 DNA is TGTGCCAGTAGTATACTATACAATGAGCAGTTCTTC.

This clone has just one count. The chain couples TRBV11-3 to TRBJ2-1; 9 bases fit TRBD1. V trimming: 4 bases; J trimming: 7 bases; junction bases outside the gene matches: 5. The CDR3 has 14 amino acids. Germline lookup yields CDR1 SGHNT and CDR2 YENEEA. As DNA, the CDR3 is TGTGCCAGCAGCTCACGGACAGGGGAGAATGAGCAGTTCTTC. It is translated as CASSSRTGENEQFF.

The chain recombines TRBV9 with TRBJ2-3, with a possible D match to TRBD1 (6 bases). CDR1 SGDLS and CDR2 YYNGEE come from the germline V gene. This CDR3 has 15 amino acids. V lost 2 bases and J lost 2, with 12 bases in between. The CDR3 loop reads CASSVEDSTTDTQYF. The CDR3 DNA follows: TGTGCCAGCAGCGTGGAGGACAGCACCACAGATACGCAGTATTTT.

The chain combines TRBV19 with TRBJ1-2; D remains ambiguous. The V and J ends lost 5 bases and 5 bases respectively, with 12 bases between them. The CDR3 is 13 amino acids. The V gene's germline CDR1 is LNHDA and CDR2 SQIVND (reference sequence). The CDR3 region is CASSSRTEYGYTF. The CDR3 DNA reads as TGTGCCAGTAGTTCCCGGACCGAGTATGGCTACACCTTC.

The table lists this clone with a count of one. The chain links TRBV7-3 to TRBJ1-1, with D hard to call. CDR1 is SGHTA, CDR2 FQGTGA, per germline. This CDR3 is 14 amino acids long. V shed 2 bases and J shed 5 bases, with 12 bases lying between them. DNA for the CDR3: TGTGCCAGCAGCTTACTGGCCGGGTCGACTGAAGCTTTCTTT. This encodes CASSLLAGSTEAFF.

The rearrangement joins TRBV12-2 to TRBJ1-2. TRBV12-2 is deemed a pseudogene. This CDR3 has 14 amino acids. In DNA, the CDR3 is TGTGCAAGTCGCTCCAGGGACGGGAACTATGGCTACACCTTC. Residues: CASRSRDGNYGYTF.

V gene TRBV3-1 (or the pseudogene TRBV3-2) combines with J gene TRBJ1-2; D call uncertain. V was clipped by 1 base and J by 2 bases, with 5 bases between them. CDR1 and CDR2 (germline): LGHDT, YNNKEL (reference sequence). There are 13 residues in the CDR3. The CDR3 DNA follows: TGTGCCAGCAGCCAAGCTGTCAACTATGGCTACACCTTC. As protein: CASSQAVNYGYTF.

This chain's CDR3 is CASSYGSEQPQHF. The CDR3 DNA reads as TGCGCCAGCAGCTACGGGTCGGAGCAGCCCCAGCATTTT. V and J are TRBV5-1 and TRBJ1-5; D not resolved. The V gene lost 3 bases and the J gene lost 7 bases, with 11 bases spanning the gap. There are 13 residues in the CDR3. Per the germline V gene, CDR1 is SGHRS and CDR2 is YFSETQ.

CDR3 protein: CASSQDQGQQNSYEQYF. CDR3 nucleotide sequence: TGCGCCAGCAGCCAAGACCAGGGACAGCAAAACTCCTACGAGCAGTACTTC. The gene calls are TRBV4-1 and TRBJ2-7; 7 nucleotides agree with TRBD1. From germline, CDR1 is MGHRA and CDR2 YSYEKL. Trimming cost V 0 bases and J 0 bases; bases outside gene matches: 8. This CDR3 contains 17 residues.

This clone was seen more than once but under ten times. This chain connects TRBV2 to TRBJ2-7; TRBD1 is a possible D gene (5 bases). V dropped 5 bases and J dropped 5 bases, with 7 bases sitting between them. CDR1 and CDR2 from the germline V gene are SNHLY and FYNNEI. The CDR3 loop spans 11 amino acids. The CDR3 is CASSTRDEQYF. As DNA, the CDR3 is TGTGCCAGCAGTACCAGGGACGAGCAGTACTTC. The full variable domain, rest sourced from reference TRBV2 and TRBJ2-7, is EPEVTQTPSHQVTQMGQEVILRCVPISNHLYFYWYRQILGQKVEFLVSFYNNEISEKSEIFDDQFSVERPDGSNFTLKIRSTKLEDSAMYFCASSTRDEQYFGPGTRLTVT.

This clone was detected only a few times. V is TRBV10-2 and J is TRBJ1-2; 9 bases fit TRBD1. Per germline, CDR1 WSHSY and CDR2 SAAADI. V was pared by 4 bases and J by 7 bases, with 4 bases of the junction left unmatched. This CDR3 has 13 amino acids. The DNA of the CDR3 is TGCGCCAGCAGTGGGGACAGGGTTAGTGGCTACACCTTC. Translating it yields CASSGDRVSGYTF.

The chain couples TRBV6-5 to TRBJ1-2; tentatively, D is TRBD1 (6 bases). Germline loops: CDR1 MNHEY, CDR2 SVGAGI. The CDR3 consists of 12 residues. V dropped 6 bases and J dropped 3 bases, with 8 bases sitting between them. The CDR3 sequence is CASRKGDYGYTF. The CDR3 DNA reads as TGTGCCAGCAGAAAGGGGGACTATGGCTACACCTTC.

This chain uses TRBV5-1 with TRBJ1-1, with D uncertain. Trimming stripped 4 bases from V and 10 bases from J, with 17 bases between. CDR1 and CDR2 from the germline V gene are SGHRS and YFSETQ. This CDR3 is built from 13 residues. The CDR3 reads CASSPRQAVRAFF. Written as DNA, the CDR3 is TGCGCCAGCAGCCCCCGACAAGCCGTGCGAGCTTTCTTT. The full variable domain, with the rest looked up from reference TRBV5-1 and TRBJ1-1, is KAGVTQTPRYLIKTRGQQVTLSCSPISGHRSVSWYQQTPGQGLQFLFEYFSETQRNKGNFPGRFSGRQFSNSRSEMNVSTLELGDSALYLCASSPRQAVRAFFGQGTRLTVV.

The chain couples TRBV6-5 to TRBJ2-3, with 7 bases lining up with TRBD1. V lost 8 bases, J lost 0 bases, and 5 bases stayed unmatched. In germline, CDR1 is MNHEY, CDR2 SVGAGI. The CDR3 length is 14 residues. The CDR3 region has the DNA TGTGCCAGCGCGAGGGGGCACAGCACAGATACGCAGTATTTT. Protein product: CASARGHSTDTQYF.

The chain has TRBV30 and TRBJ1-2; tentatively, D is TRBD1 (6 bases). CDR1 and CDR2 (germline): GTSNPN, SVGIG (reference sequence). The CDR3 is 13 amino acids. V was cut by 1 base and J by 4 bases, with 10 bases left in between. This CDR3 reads CAWSGTAFYGYTF. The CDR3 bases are TGTGCCTGGAGTGGGACAGCCTTCTATGGCTACACCTTC.